The clone carrying this T cell receptor beta chain turned up a few times. Its antigen is currently unknown. The CDR3 extends over 17 amino acids. CDR1 is SGHRS and CDR2 is YFSETQ in the germline V gene. J lost 5 bases, V lost 3 bases, and 11 bases had no gene match. These data belong to a study of T-cell memory formation after mild COVID-19. Study background: TCR clusters showed largely donor specificity. Notes on the study in general: From day 15 to 85, contracting clones were balanced between CD4 and CD8, whereas later expanders leaned toward CD4+.

5'RACE primed at constant segments yielded TCR alpha and TCR beta cDNA libraries bearing sample barcodes and UMIs. From the 5' RACE reads, TCRdb called clonotypes with MiXCR, one entry per CDR3 protein. The profile covers roughly 510,000 distinct CDR3 sequences, with roughly 17% appearing a single time and around 7.8% taken by the ten largest. V gene TRBV5-1 combines with J gene TRBJ1-1; 12 bases match TRBD1. The TCR sequence derives from an adult woman who had mild COVID-19 (a few samples of this study predate the infection). Cell type and time point are not known. The sequenced sample consisted of PBMCs or a T cell subset sorted from them (not recorded which). This chain's CDR3 is CASSYSGTGGARTEAFF. In DNA, the CDR3 is TGCGCCAGCAGCTATTCCGGGACAGGGGGCGCGAGAACTGAAGCTTTCTTT.